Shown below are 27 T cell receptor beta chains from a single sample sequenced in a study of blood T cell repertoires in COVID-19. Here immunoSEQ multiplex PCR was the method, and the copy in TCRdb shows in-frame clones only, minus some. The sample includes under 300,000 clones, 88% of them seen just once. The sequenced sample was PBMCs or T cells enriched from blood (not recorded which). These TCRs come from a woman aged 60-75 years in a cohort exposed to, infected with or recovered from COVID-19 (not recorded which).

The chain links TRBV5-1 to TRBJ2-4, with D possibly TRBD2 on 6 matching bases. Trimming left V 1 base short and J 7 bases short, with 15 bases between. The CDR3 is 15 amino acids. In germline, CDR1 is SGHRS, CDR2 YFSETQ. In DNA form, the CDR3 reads TGCGCCAGCAGCTTGCTGTCGGGGGAGCGGAACATTCAGTACTTC. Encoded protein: CASSLLSGERNIQYF.

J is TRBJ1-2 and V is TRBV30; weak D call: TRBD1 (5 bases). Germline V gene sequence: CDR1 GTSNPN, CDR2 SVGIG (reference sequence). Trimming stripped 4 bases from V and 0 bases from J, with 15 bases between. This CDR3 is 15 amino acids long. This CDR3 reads CAWTKGHLANYGYTF. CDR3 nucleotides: TGTGCCTGGACGAAGGGGCACTTAGCTAACTATGGCTACACCTTC.

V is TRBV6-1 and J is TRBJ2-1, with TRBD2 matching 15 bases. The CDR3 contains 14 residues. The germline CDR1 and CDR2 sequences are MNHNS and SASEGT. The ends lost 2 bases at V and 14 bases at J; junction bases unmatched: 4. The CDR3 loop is CASSETRTSGREFF. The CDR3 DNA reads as TGTGCCAGCAGTGAAACAAGGACTAGCGGGAGGGAGTTCTTC.

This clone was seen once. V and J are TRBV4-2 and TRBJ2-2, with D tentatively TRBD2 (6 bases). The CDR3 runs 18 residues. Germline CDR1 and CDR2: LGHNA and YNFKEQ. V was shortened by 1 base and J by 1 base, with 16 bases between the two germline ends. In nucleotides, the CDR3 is TGTGCCAGCAGCCAAGTTCAACGGTCGGGAGAGAACACCGGGGAGCTGTTTTTT. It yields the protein CASSQVQRSGENTGELFF.

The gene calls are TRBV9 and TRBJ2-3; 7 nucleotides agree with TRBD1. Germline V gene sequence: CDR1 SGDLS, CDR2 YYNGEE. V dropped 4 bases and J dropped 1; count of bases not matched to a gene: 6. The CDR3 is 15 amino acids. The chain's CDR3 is CASSLDTGGTDTQYF. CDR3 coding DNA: TGTGCCAGCAGCTTAGACACAGGGGGCACAGATACGCAGTATTTT.

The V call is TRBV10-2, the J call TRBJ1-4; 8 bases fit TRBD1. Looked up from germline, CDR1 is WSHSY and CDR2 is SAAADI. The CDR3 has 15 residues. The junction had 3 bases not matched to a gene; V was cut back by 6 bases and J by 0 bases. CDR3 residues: CASRDRDATNEKLFF. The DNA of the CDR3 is TGCGCCAGCAGGGACAGGGATGCAACTAATGAAAAACTGTTTTTT.

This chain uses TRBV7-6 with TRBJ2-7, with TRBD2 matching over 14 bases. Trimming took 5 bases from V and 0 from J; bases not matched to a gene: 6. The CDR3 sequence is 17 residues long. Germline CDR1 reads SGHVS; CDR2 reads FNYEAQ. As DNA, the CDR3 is TGTGCCAGCAGCCCAGGACTAGCGGGAGGCCTCTCCTACGAGCAGTACTTC. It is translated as CASSPGLAGGLSYEQYF. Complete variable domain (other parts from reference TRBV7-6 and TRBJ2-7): GAGVSQSPRYKVTKRGQDVALRCDPISGHVSLYWYRQALGQGPEFLTYFNYEAQQDKSGLPNDRFSAERPEGSISTLTIQRTEQRDSAMYRCASSPGLAGGLSYEQYFGPGTRLTVT.

Written as DNA, the CDR3 is TGTGCCAGCGGGGATCTCAGGGTGTCGGTTGATACGCAGTATTTT. Translated: CASGDLRVSVDTQYF. The chain is built from TRBV7-9 and TRBJ2-3; D possibly corresponds to TRBD1 (5 bases). The CDR3 runs to 15 residues. Germline-derived CDR1 and CDR2 are SEHNR and FQNEAQ (reference sequence). The germline V and J ends were trimmed by 8 bases and 6 bases, with 21 bases remaining between them.

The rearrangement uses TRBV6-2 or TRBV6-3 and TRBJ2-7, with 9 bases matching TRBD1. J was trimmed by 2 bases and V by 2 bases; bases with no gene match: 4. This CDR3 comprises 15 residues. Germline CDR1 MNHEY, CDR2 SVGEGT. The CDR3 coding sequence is TGTGCCAGCAGTTACAGGACAGGGGAGGCCTACGAGCAGTACTTC. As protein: CASSYRTGEAYEQYF.

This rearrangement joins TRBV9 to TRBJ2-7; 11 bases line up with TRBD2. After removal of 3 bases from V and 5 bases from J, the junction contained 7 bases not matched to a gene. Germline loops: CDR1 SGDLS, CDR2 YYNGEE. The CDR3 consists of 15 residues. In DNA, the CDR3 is TGTGCCAGCAGCGCAAAAACTAGCGGGAGTAACGAGCAGTACTTC. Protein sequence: CASSAKTSGSNEQYF.

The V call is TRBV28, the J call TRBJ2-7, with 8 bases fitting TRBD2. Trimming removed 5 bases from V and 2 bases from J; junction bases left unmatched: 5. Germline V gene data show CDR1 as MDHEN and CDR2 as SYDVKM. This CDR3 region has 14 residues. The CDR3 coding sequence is TGTGCCAGCAGTCCCACCGGGGGGGCCTACGAGCAGTACTTC. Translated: CASSPTGGAYEQYF.

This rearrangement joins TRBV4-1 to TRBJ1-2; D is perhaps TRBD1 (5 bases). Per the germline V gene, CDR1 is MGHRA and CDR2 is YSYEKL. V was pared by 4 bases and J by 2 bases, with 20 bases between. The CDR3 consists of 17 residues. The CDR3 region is CASSPSNAGGTNYGYTF. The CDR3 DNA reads TGCGCCAGCAGCCCCAGTAATGCCGGGGGTACGAACTATGGCTACACCTTC.

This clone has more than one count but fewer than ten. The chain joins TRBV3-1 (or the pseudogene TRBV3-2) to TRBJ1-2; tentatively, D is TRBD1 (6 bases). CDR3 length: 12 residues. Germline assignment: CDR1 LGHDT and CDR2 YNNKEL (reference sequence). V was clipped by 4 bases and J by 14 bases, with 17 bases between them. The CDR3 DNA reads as TGTGCCAGCAGCCGGAGGATCGGGGACACAACCTTC. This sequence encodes CASSRRIGDTTF.

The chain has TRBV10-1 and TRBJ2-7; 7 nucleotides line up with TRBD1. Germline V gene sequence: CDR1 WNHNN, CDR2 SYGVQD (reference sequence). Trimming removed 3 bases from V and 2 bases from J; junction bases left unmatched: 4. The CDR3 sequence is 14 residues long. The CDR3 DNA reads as TGCGCCAGCAGTGAAGGGGACAGTCCCTACGAGCAGTACTTC. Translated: CASSEGDSPYEQYF.

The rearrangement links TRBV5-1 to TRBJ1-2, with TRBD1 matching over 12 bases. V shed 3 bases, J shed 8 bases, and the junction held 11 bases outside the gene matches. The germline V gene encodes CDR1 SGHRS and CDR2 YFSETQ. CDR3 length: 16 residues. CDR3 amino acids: CASSWPGTGGEDGYTF. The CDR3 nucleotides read TGCGCCAGCAGCTGGCCAGGGACAGGGGGCGAGGACGGCTACACCTTC.

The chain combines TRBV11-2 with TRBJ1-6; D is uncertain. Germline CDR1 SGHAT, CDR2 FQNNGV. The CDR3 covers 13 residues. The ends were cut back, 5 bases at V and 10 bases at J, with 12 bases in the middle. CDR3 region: CASSRGPASPLHF. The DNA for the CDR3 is TGTGCCAGCAGCCGCGGCCCGGCATCACCCCTCCACTTT.

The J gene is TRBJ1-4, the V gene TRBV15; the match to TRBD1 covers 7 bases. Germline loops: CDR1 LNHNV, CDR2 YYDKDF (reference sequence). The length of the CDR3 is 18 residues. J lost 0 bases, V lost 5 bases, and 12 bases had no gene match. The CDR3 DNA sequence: TGTGCCACCAGCCGAAGACAGGGCGCATCTTCAACTAATGAAAAACTGTTTTTT. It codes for CATSRRQGASSTNEKLFF.

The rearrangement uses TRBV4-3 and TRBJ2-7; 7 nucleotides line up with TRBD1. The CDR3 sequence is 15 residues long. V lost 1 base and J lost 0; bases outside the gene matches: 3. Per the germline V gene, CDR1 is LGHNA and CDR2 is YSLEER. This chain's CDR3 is CASSQGQGSSYEQYF. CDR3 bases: TGCGCCAGCAGCCAAGGACAGGGCAGCTCCTACGAGCAGTACTTC.

The DNA for the CDR3 is TGTGCCAGCTCGCTGACCCCCGAACAGGATTGGAACACCGGGGAGCTGTTTTTT. This codes for CASSLTPEQDWNTGELFF. The J gene is TRBJ2-2, the V gene TRBV18; D is perhaps TRBD1 (5 bases). V was cut by 6 bases and J by 1 base, with 21 bases left in between. Germline V gene data show CDR1 as KGHSH and CDR2 as LQKENI. The CDR3 runs to 18 residues. Full variable domain (rest looked up from reference TRBV18 and TRBJ2-2): NAGVMQNPRHLVRRRGQEARLRCSPMKGHSHVYWYRQLPEEGLKFMVYLQKENIIDESGMPKERFSAEFPKEGPSILRIQQVVRGDSAAYFCASSLTPEQDWNTGELFFGEGSRLTVL.

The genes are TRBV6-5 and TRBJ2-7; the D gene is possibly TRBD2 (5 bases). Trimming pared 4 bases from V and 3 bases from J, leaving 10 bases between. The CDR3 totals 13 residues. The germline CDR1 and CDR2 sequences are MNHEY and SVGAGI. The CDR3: CASSLTRGYEQYF. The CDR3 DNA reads TGTGCCAGCAGTTTGACACGGGGCTACGAGCAGTACTTC.

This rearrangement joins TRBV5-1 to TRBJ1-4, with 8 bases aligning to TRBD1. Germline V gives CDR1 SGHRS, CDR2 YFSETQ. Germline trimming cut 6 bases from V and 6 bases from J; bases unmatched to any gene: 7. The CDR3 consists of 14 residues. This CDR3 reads CASKDGTGHEKLFF. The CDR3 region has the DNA TGCGCCAGCAAAGACGGGACAGGTCATGAAAAACTGTTTTTT.

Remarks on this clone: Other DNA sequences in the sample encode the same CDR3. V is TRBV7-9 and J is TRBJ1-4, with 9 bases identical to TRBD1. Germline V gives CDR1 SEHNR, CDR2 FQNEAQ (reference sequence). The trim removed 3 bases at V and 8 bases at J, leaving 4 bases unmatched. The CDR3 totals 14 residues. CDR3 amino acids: CASSLDRGNEKLFF. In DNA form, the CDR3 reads TGTGCCAGCAGCTTGGACAGGGGTAACGAAAAACTGTTTTTT.

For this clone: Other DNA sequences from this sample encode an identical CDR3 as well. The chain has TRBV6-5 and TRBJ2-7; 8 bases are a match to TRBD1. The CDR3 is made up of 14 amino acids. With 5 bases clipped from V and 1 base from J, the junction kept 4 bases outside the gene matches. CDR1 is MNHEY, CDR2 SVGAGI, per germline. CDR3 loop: CASSPRTGSYEQYF. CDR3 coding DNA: TGTGCCAGCAGTCCCCGGACAGGGTCCTACGAGCAGTACTTC.

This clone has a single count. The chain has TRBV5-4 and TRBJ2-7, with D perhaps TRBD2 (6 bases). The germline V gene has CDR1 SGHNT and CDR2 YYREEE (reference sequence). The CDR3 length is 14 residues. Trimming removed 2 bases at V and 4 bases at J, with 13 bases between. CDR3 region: CASSLTDGSYEQYF. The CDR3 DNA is TGTGCCAGCAGCTTAACGGACGGGAGTTACGAGCAGTACTTC.

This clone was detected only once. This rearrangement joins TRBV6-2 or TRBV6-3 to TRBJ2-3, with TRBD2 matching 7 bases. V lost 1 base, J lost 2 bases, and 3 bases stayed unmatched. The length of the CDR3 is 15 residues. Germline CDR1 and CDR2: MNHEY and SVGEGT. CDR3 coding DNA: TGTGCCAGCAGTTACTGGGGGGGGTACACAGATACGCAGTATTTT. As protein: CASSYWGGYTDTQYF.

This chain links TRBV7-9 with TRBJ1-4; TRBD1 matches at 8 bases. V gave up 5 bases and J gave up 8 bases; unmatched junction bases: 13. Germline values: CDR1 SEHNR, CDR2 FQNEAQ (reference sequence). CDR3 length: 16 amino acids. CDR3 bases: TGTGCCAGCAGCCTATCGACAGGGGCTCAAGGGGAAAAACTGTTTTTT. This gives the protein CASSLSTGAQGEKLFF.

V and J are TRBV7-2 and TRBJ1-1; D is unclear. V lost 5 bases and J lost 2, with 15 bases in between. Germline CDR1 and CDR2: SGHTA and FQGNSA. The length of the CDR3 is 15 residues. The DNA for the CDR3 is TGTGCCAGCAGCCCATTCGACACCATAAACACTGAAGCTTTCTTT. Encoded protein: CASSPFDTINTEAFF.